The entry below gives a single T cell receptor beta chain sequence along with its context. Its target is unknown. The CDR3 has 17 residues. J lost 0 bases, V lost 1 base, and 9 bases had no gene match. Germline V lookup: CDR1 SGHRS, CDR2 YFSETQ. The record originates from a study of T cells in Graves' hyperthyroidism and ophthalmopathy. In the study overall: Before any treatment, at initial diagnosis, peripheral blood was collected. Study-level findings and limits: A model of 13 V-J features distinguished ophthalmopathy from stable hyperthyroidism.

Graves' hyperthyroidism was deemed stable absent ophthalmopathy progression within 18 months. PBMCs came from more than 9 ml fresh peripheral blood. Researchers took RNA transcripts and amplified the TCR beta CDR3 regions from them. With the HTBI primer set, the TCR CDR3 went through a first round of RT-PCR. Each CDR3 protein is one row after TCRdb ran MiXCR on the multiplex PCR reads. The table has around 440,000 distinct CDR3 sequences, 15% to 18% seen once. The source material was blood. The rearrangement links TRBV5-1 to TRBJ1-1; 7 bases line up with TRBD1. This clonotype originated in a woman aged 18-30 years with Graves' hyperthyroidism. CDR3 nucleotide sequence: TGCGCCAGCAGCTTGTGGAACAGGGGATACGTGAACACTGAAGCTTTCTTT. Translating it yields CASSLWNRGYVNTEAFF.